This TCR beta chain is from a study of CD8+ T cells in alopecia areata (dated by TCRdb to 2016 to 2019). Regarding the complete study: The treated patients, all with moderate-to-severe alopecia areata, were enrolled in an open-label pilot trial of oral tofacitinib given at 5 to 10 mg twice daily. Tofacitinib was given for 6 to 18 months, followed by 6 months of follow-up off drug to assess delayed response and recurrence. Disease severity in treated patients was measured with the SALT score, which quantifies the percentage of affected scalp surface area. The study used high-throughput TCRbeta sequencing to examine T cell clonal expansion in alopecia areata, in both the C3H/HeJ mouse model and human patients. In humans, TCRbeta sequencing was performed on scalp tissue and on sorted CD4+ and CD8+ peripheral blood T cells from healthy controls and from patients with patchy or totalis/universalis alopecia areata. Biopsies were taken from tofacitinib-treated patients at baseline and at 4 and 24 weeks of treatment, and a later scalp biopsy was taken in several of the tofacitinib-treated patients. Clonality in the scalp was compared among normal scalp (n=4), patchy alopecia areata scalp (n=8), and alopecia totalis/universalis scalp (n=8). The RNA source kit depended on sample type: the PAXgene miRNA kit for fixed scalp, the miRNeasy kit for PBMCs, and the RNeasy kit for mouse skin. immunoSEQ multiplex PCR using 35 Vbeta forward primers and 13 Jbeta reverse primers was used to amplify TCRbeta CDR3 regions.

The label giving this sample's time point can be read as: roughly 24 weeks on oral tofacitinib. The treatment or condition label, read with the paper, signifies: oral pan-JAK inhibitor, 5-10 mg twice daily. Lesional scalp punch biopsies and peripheral blood were obtained from alopecia areata patients. PBMCs were isolated by density centrifugation and stained for CD3, CD4 and CD8, and CD4+ and CD8+ T cells were sorted on a FACSAria. This clone was detected only a few times. Its specific antigen is unknown. No per-base quality is available; no much larger clone lies one base away. Library creation used the immunoSEQ multiplex PCR assay. To provide template for TCR sequencing, every sample had RNA extracted and reverse transcribed into cDNA. SuperScript III was used for first-strand cDNA synthesis, primed with a 2:1 mix of oligo-dT and random hexamers. A synthetic immune receptor repertoire was used to gauge amplification bias, and whatever bias remained was removed computationally. The original methods were these. Raw reads were preprocessed for error removal, and CDR3 was defined according to IMGT conventions as running from the conserved cysteine to phenylalanine. To get clonality, Shannon entropy was normalized by log2 of the number of productive unique TCRs and the result was subtracted from 1. Whether each scalp clone was CD4 or CD8 was inferred by checking scalp TCRbeta sequences against the CD4 and CD8 repertoires from sorted blood. Here the immuneACCESS table is served through TCRdb, limited to in-frame sequences with V and J called. Missing clones are a known gap in these copies; in checked studies unresolved V genes cover under half, and the rest lacks a known reason. V and J calls plus clone size are reproduced from that table; the DNA served to infer D and trimming. This sample is represented by about 200,000 clones; 58% of them were singletons. The leading ten clones occupy about 5.5% of the sample.

V gives up 8 bases and J gives up 5 bases, and the segment between their germline ends measures 12 bases. CDR1 and CDR2 (SQVTM, ANQGSEA) derive from the germline V gene. From cysteine to phenylalanine, the CDR3 is 11 amino acids long. The kept DNA is CDR3 alone, 33 bases in frame from the first base. General study outcomes and caveats: During tofacitinib treatment, many expanded lesional clones stuck around in both scalp and blood, and this persistence may partly explain why relapse happens after treatment is stopped. Compared with normal scalp, lesional scalp, particularly in alopecia totalis/universalis, had higher clonality and more expanded CD8+ clones, which suggests antigenic drive. Unlike mouse skin, where gammadelta T cells dominate, normal human skin contains resident alphabeta T cells that get sequenced too, which complicates analysis of the scalp TCR repertoire. Shared TCR sequences between patients were less evident than in mice, which may be partly attributable to HLA diversity in the patient population. Because the treated cohort was small and included a single nonresponder, larger studies are needed to assess links between baseline CD8+ expansion and response. Scalp clonality and the number of expanded CD8+ clones among the top 100 scalp clones were significantly decreased by tofacitinib.

This receptor was taken from a human donor with alopecia areata. Recombination connected TRBV29-1 to TRBJ2-5; the D gene lacks a confident call. This specimen consisted of CD4+ T cells sorted from blood, obtained at week 24, from a patient treated with tofacitinib. The DNA reads TGCAGCTCAAACGAGCTGGAGACCCAGTACTTC. The resulting protein is CSSNELETQYF.